The clone carrying this T cell receptor beta chain came up a few times. Its antigen is currently unknown. Each CDR3 protein is one row after TCRdb ran MiXCR on the RACE reads. The sample shows under 50,000 distinct CDR3 sequences, 9.5% of them seen only once. The data were obtained in a study of human T cells and chemical hapten exposure. In the study overall: Alopecia areata, totalis or universalis affected patients who were mostly female. Study-level findings and limits: Healthy individuals' immune responses may differ from those of donors, who had alopecia.

This sample's time point: patch test 3, about 24 weeks after DPC sensitization. Treatment denoted: therapeutic diphenylcyclopropenone sensitization with weekly scalp DPC. Someone pulled total RNA out of unfractionated whole blood. Germline V gives CDR1 DFQATT, CDR2 SNEGSKA (reference sequence). CDR3 length: 14 residues. Trimming cost V 1 base and J 3 bases; bases outside gene matches: 4. The sample was whole blood, taken in connection with sensitization to the hapten diphenylcyclopropenone (DPC). The receptor comes from a man aged 50 or older with alopecia areata. Some clones in this sample may be carry-over from other donors' samples. V gene TRBV20-1 combines with J gene TRBJ2-7, with 9 bases identical to TRBD1. CDR3 DNA: TGCAGTGCTAGAGCCGGGACAGGGTTCTACGAGCAGTACTTC. Its protein product is CSARAGTGFYEQYF.